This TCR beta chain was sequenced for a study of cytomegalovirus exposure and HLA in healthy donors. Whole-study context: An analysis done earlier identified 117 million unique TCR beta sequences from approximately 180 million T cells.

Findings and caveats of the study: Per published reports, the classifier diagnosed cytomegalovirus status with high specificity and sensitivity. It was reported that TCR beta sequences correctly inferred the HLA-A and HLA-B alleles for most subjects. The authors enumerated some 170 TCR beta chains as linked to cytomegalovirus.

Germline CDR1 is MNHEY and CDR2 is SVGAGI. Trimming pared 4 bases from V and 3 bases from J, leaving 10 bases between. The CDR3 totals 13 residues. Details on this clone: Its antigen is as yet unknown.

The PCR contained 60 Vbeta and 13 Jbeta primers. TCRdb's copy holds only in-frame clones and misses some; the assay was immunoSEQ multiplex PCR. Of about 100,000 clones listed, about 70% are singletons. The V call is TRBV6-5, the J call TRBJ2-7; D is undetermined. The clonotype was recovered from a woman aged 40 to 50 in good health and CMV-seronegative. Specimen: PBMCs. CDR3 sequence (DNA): TGTGCCAGCAGTTTTTTTTCCAACTACGAGCAGTACTTC. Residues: CASSFFSNYEQYF.